The entry below gives a single T cell receptor beta chain sequence along with its context. As yet, its antigen is unknown. PCR was performed using 60 Vbeta and 13 Jbeta primers. The data were produced by immunoSEQ multiplex PCR, yet TCRdb's version contains in-frame clones alone and is incomplete. The sample includes more than 85,000 clones, around three quarters of them seen just once. This sample stems from a study of cytomegalovirus exposure and HLA in healthy donors. Overall study findings and caveats: Earlier analysis yielded a pattern in which most TCR beta V segments were productive about 90% or about 30% of the time.

Sequencing was performed on PBMCs. This receptor was obtained from a woman aged 50 to 60 in good health and CMV-seropositive.

The CDR3 sequence is CATSRQDTSEGGNTIYF. The CDR3 DNA follows: TGTGCCACCAGCAGACAGGACACTTCGGAGGGGGGAAACACCATATATTTT. This chain uses TRBV15 with TRBJ1-3; maybe TRBD1 (5 bases). The V end was cut by 2 bases, the J end by 4 bases, with 18 bases between. From germline, CDR1 is LNHNV and CDR2 YYDKDF (reference sequence). The CDR3 runs to 17 residues.